Listed below are T cell receptor beta chains from one sample, sequenced in a study of T cells in Graves' hyperthyroidism and ophthalmopathy. TCRdb analysed the multiplex PCR reads with MiXCR anew, one entry per CDR3 protein. Here the sample spans about 260,000 distinct CDR3 sequences, around 25% being singletons. Sequencing input: blood. The receptors come from a man aged 40-49 years with Graves' hyperthyroidism that later progressed to Graves' ophthalmopathy. CDR3s leave out the opening cysteine and the closing phenylalanine or tryptophan.

V,CDR3
TRBV6-5,ASSYGGGGYGYT
TRBV18,ASSPQEDYGYT
TRBV28,ASSLTLAGSSYEQY
TRBV7-9,ASSWLEGSYGYT
TRBV11-1,ASSLVGGLAGGNEQY
TRBV3-1,ASSHIRGMNTGELF
TRBV11-2,ASSSKRGGQIQETQY
TRBV6-1,ASSNGRLYTGELF
TRBV12-3/TRBV12-4,ASSLGRPGGQPQH
TRBV6-2/TRBV6-3,ASSLPRGTYEQY
TRBV7-8,ASSLAPRGTTQETQY
TRBV12-3/TRBV12-4,ASSLNWAGGIGELF
TRBV11-2,ASSFGLVEY
TRBV29-1,SVVGAGNTEAF
TRBV12-3/TRBV12-4,ASSLPPGQETQY
TRBV27,ASSLLGVGQETQY
TRBV7-8,ASSLEVLAGGFQETQY
TRBV28,ASSPPMGAKQGGYT
TRBV6-2/TRBV6-3,ATADRAGTNYGYT
TRBV6-1,ASSRVSAYTEAF
TRBV6-2/TRBV6-3,ASSPTASREVSYEQY
TRBV6-2/TRBV6-3,ASRPDRDTQY
TRBV12-3/TRBV12-4,ASSLSQEGRYT
TRBV27,ASKWGRDSYEQY
TRBV28,ASSTGTGNLETQY
TRBV28,ASSLGGYQH
TRBV12-3/TRBV12-4,ASSLDLGGGNTEAF
TRBV3-1,ASSRGRTEAF
TRBV6-2/TRBV6-3,ASSPDRLNQPQH
TRBV29-1,SVGHGVSYEQY
TRBV12-3/TRBV12-4,ASSLGGVNIQYFGAGTGEETQY
TRBV6-2/TRBV6-3,ASSKTGELF
TRBV20-1,SASLAPYEQY
TRBV9,PSSPDVWQETQY
TRBV20-1,SAETSGIYEQY
TRBV7-3,ASSLVGTTGELF
TRBV19,ASSIAGTGDGETQY
TRBV7-6,ASSLVSGSGNTIY
TRBV20-1,SALGATETEAF
TRBV12-3/TRBV12-4,ASSLETPPYEQY
TRBV11-1,ASSSGPFYEQY
TRBV11-2,ASSPGLSYEQY